Presented here are 8 T cell receptor beta chains from one specimen sequenced in a study of cytomegalovirus exposure and HLA in healthy donors. Vbeta (60) and Jbeta (13) primers were used in the PCR. Repertoires were generated with immunoSEQ multiplex PCR, while TCRdb's copy carries only in-frame clones and drops some. Found here are roughly 190,000 clones, around 80% of them singletons; the top ten hold more than 6%. Sample: PBMCs. The receptors were sampled from a man aged 35 to 55 in good health and CMV-seropositive.

The V and J genes are TRBV13 and TRBJ2-2; D is perhaps TRBD2 (7 bases). The CDR3 is 16 residues long. Between the trimmed V and J ends, which lost 2 bases and 0 bases, there was a span of 10 bases. Germline lookup yields CDR1 PRHDT and CDR2 FYEKMQ (reference sequence). The CDR3: CASSLLGGPNTGELFF. CDR3 DNA: TGTGCCAGCAGCTTATTGGGGGGGCCGAACACCGGGGAGCTGTTTTTT.

CDR3: CSGTGTGKDTQYF. The DNA for the CDR3 is TGCAGCGGAACCGGGACAGGGAAAGATACGCAGTATTTT. V gene TRBV29-1 combines with J gene TRBJ2-3; 9 positions match TRBD1. This CDR3 is built from 13 residues. Per germline, CDR1 SQVTM and CDR2 ANQGSEA. The J segment lost 5 bases and the V segment lost 7 bases, leaving 7 bases of the junction unmatched.

The V gene is TRBV4-3, the J gene TRBJ2-7, with 11 bases lining up with TRBD2. The V and J ends lost 0 bases and 7 bases, in that order; junction bases with no gene match: 5. The length of the CDR3 is 15 residues. Germline CDR1 LGHNA, CDR2 YSLEER. The CDR3 sequence is CASSQELAGVSEQYF. The DNA of the CDR3 is TGCGCCAGCAGCCAAGAACTAGCGGGGGTTTCTGAGCAGTACTTC.

This clone was counted a few times. The J gene is TRBJ2-2, the V gene TRBV6-6; 8 bases are a match to TRBD1. This CDR3 comprises 15 residues. Germline V gene data show CDR1 as MNHNY and CDR2 as SVGAGI (reference sequence). V was clipped by 6 bases and J by 1 base; unmatched bases: 4. CDR3 DNA: TGTGCCAGCAGCCAAGACAGGGGGAACACCGGGGAGCTGTTTTTT. This codes for CASSQDRGNTGELFF.

Comments on this clone: The same CDR3 is also encoded by other DNA sequences in this sample. The chain carries TRBV5-1 and TRBJ2-2, with D perhaps TRBD2 (7 bases). The CDR3 totals 14 residues. CDR1 SGHRS and CDR2 YFSETQ come from the germline V gene. V was trimmed by 0 bases and J by 6 bases, leaving 9 bases between them. Here the CDR3 reads CASSLDGGPGELFF. CDR3 coding DNA: TGCGCCAGCAGCTTGGACGGGGGGCCCGGGGAGCTGTTTTTT.

The rearrangement uses TRBV28 and TRBJ1-5; D perhaps matches TRBD1 (6 bases). The germline V gene has CDR1 MDHEN and CDR2 SYDVKM. The length of the CDR3 is 17 residues. V was trimmed by 8 bases and J by 2 bases, leaving 22 bases between them. CDR3 DNA sequence: TGTGCCAGCGCGGGGGGGCCGCGATTTGTTGGCAATCAGCCCCAGCATTTT. Amino acid sequence: CASAGGPRFVGNQPQHF.

The chain employs TRBV19 and TRBJ2-3; 10 bases agree with TRBD1. There are 14 residues in the CDR3. Germline V gene data show CDR1 as LNHDA and CDR2 as SQIVND (reference sequence). The V segment lost 4 bases and the J segment 5 bases; nucleotides outside the gene matches: 3. The CDR3 DNA reads TGTGCCAGTAGTAAAGGACAGGGGGGAGATACGCAGTATTTT. Translation gives CASSKGQGGDTQYF.

The chain joins TRBV2 to TRBJ2-1, with TRBD2 identical over 10 bases. The CDR3 runs 14 residues. Germline lookup yields CDR1 SNHLY and CDR2 FYNNEI. J was trimmed by 4 bases and V by 10 bases; bases with no gene match: 7. The CDR3 region has the DNA TGTGCCACCGCGGGACTAGCGAGATACAATGAGCAGTTCTTC. This gives the protein CATAGLARYNEQFF.